Listed below are T cell receptor beta chains from one sample, sequenced in a study of cytomegalovirus exposure and HLA in healthy donors. Some clones are missing from TCRdb's copy, which holds only in-frame ones; the method was immunoSEQ multiplex PCR. The table has roughly 250,000 clones, about 80% seen once. Sequences were obtained from PBMCs. The receptors derive from a girl aged 2 to 10 in good health and CMV-seronegative. Both conserved end residues are part of each CDR3. Fields, in order: J gene, CDR3 length, D gene, V gene, clone size, CDR3 protein, CDR3 DNA. D genes are given only for firm matches. Clone sizes are given selectively: once, few, many, or a class where the clone is expanded.

J: TRBJ2-3
length: 14
D: .
V: TRBV29-1
size: .
CDR3: CSAARMADTDTQYF
DNA: TGCAGCGCGGCCCGGATGGCGGACACAGATACGCAGTATTTT

J: TRBJ2-1
length: 17
D: TRBD2
V: TRBV4-1
size: .
CDR3: CASSQVFWRGEPNEQFF
DNA: TGCGCCAGCAGCCAAGTTTTCTGGCGGGGGGAACCCAATGAGCAGTTCTTC

J: TRBJ1-4
length: 15
D: TRBD1
V: TRBV4-1
size: .
CDR3: CASSPSGQINEKLFF
DNA: TGCGCCAGCAGCCCGTCGGGACAGATTAATGAAAAACTGTTTTTT

J: TRBJ2-3
length: 16
D: TRBD2
V: TRBV11-2
size: .
CDR3: CASSLEWGGRTDTQYF
DNA: TGTGCCAGCAGCTTAGAGTGGGGGGGTCGGACAGATACGCAGTATTTT

J: TRBJ2-5
length: 16
D: .
V: TRBV5-6
size: .
CDR3: CASSKRDGAGQETQYF
DNA: TGTGCCAGCAGCAAACGAGATGGGGCCGGCCAAGAGACCCAGTACTTC

J: TRBJ1-1
length: 16
D: TRBD1
V: TRBV29-1
size: .
CDR3: CSVEEGTGGWGTEAFF
DNA: TGCAGCGTTGAGGAGGGGACAGGGGGTTGGGGGACTGAAGCTTTCTTT

J: TRBJ2-4
length: 14
D: TRBD1
V: TRBV2
size: .
CDR3: CASRTGGLENIQYF
DNA: TGTGCCAGCAGGACAGGGGGCTTAGAAAACATTCAGTACTTC

J: TRBJ2-3
length: 18
D: TRBD1
V: TRBV19
size: .
CDR3: CATSSWIRGQHSTDTQYF
DNA: TGTGCCACCAGTAGTTGGATCCGGGGACAGCATAGCACAGATACGCAGTATTTT

J: TRBJ2-7
length: 14
D: .
V: TRBV6-5
size: .
CDR3: CASSSTGRAYEQYF
DNA: TGTGCCAGCAGTTCGACAGGTCGCGCCTACGAGCAGTACTTC

J: TRBJ1-5
length: 15
D: .
V: TRBV6-5
size: .
CDR3: CASSYSGGNNQPQHF
DNA: TGTGCCAGCAGTTACTCGGGCGGGAATAATCAGCCCCAGCATTTT

J: TRBJ2-7
length: 18
D: .
V: TRBV21-1
size: .
CDR3: CASSRRGTVLTSAYEQYF
DNA: TGTGCCAGCAGCAGGAGAGGGACAGTATTAACATCGGCCTACGAGCAGTACTTC

J: TRBJ1-2
length: 15
D: .
V: TRBV4-1
size: .
CDR3: CASSPNPGQTYGYTF
DNA: TGCGCCAGCAGCCCAAACCCCGGACAGACCTATGGCTACACCTTC

J: TRBJ1-5
length: 14
D: .
V: TRBV5-1
size: few
CDR3: CASSLGQENQPQHF
DNA: TGCGCCAGCAGCTTGGGACAGGAGAATCAGCCCCAGCATTTT

J: TRBJ2-7
length: 14
D: .
V: TRBV6-5
size: .
CDR3: CASSRGQLSYEQYF
DNA: TGTGCCAGCAGTCGCGGACAGCTGTCCTACGAGCAGTACTTC

J: TRBJ2-7
length: 15
D: TRBD2
V: TRBV10-3
size: .
CDR3: CAISETSGTFYEQYF
DNA: TGTGCCATCAGTGAGACTAGCGGGACATTCTACGAGCAGTACTTC

J: TRBJ1-4
length: 15
D: .
V: TRBV27
size: .
CDR3: CASSYRGWGNEKLFF
DNA: TGTGCCAGCAGTTACCGGGGATGGGGTAATGAAAAACTGTTTTTT

J: TRBJ2-4
length: 14
D: .
V: TRBV6-5
size: .
CDR3: CASSYGLAKNIQYF
DNA: TGTGCCAGCAGTTACGGACTAGCCAAAAACATTCAGTACTTC

J: TRBJ2-3
length: 15
D: .
V: TRBV28
size: .
CDR3: CASSLSGADTDTQYF
DNA: TGTGCCAGCAGTTTATCTGGAGCTGACACAGATACGCAGTATTTT

J: TRBJ1-2
length: 15
D: TRBD1
V: TRBV5-1
size: .
CDR3: CASSLVRGTDYGYTF
DNA: TGCGCCAGCAGCTTGGTACGGGGGACAGACTATGGCTACACCTTC

J: TRBJ2-3
length: 14
D: TRBD2
V: TRBV29-1
size: once
CDR3: CSVETSGVTDTQYF
DNA: TGCAGCGTTGAAACTAGCGGTGTCACAGATACGCAGTATTTT

J: TRBJ2-5
length: 15
D: TRBD2
V: TRBV6-5
size: .
CDR3: CASSPYGRPKETQYF
DNA: TGTGCCAGCAGTCCTTACGGGAGGCCAAAAGAGACCCAGTACTTC

J: TRBJ2-2
length: 16
D: TRBD1
V: TRBV9
size: .
CDR3: CASSVNRGLDTGELFF
DNA: TGTGCCAGCAGCGTGAACAGGGGGCTAGACACCGGGGAGCTGTTTTTT

J: TRBJ2-5
length: 13
D: .
V: TRBV29-1
size: .
CDR3: CSLDTGTGETQYF
DNA: TGCAGCCTGGATACCGGGACTGGAGAGACCCAGTACTTC

J: TRBJ2-1
length: 15
D: TRBD1
V: TRBV9
size: .
CDR3: CASSETGVSYNEQFF
DNA: TGTGCCAGCAGCGAAACAGGGGTCTCCTACAATGAGCAGTTCTTC

J: TRBJ1-5
length: 17
D: .
V: TRBV6-1
size: .
CDR3: CASSATGWGYSNQPQHF
DNA: TGTGCCAGCAGTGCTACAGGGTGGGGATATAGCAATCAGCCCCAGCATTTT

J: TRBJ1-1
length: 15
D: TRBD1
V: TRBV7-9
size: .
CDR3: CASSLGTGTYTEAFF
DNA: TGTGCCAGCAGCTTAGGGACAGGGACCTACACTGAAGCTTTCTTT

J: TRBJ2-1
length: 16
D: TRBD2
V: TRBV28
size: .
CDR3: CASSDPGTSGTNEQFF
DNA: TGTGCCAGCAGTGACCCGGGGACTAGCGGGACAAATGAGCAGTTCTTC

J: TRBJ1-3
length: 14
D: .
V: TRBV7-2
size: .
CDR3: CASSLGPGGNTIYF
DNA: TGTGCCAGCAGCTTAGGCCCGGGGGGAAACACCATATATTTT

J: TRBJ1-2
length: 13
D: .
V: TRBV7-9
size: .
CDR3: CASSLGQNYGYTF
DNA: TGTGCCAGCAGCTTAGGGCAGAACTATGGCTACACCTTC

J: TRBJ1-5
length: 12
D: .
V: TRBV14
size: .
CDR3: CASSQGHQPQHF
DNA: TGTGCCAGCAGCCAGGGGCACCAGCCCCAGCATTTT

J: TRBJ1-3
length: 18
D: .
V: TRBV13
size: few
CDR3: CASSLIIGQTLSGNTIYF
DNA: TGTGCCAGCAGCTTAATAATAGGACAGACCCTCTCTGGAAACACCATATATTTT

J: TRBJ2-1
length: 15
D: TRBD2
V: TRBV6-5
size: .
CDR3: CASSKGLAGVNEQFF
DNA: TGTGCCAGCAGTAAGGGACTAGCGGGGGTCAATGAGCAGTTCTTC

J: TRBJ1-1
length: 18
D: TRBD1
V: TRBV6-4
size: .
CDR3: CASRSVGQGSYWNTEAFF
DNA: TGTGCCAGCAGATCCGTGGGACAGGGTTCTTATTGGAACACTGAAGCTTTCTTT

J: TRBJ2-3
length: 16
D: .
V: TRBV5-1
size: .
CDR3: CASSLFPAGGTDTQYF
DNA: TGCGCCAGCAGCTTGTTTCCAGCCGGGGGCACAGATACGCAGTATTTT

J: TRBJ1-2
length: 11
D: .
V: TRBV7-2
size: .
CDR3: CASSPFLGYTF
DNA: TGTGCCAGCAGCCCCTTTCTTGGCTACACCTTC

J: TRBJ1-5
length: 13
D: .
V: TRBV7-9
size: .
CDR3: CASTKDRNQPQHF
DNA: TGTGCCAGCACAAAAGACAGAAATCAGCCCCAGCATTTT

J: TRBJ2-7
length: 17
D: TRBD2
V: TRBV9
size: .
CDR3: CASSGIQSGSFPYEQYF
DNA: TGTGCCAGCAGCGGGATTCAAAGCGGGAGTTTCCCCTACGAGCAGTACTTC

J: TRBJ1-1
length: 16
D: .
V: TRBV30
size: .
CDR3: CAWGPGTLRWVAEAFF
DNA: TGTGCCTGGGGGCCCGGGACACTCCGGTGGGTTGCTGAAGCTTTCTTT

J: TRBJ2-1
length: 14
D: .
V: TRBV2
size: .
CDR3: CASRRAGRLNEQFF
DNA: TGTGCCAGCAGGAGGGCGGGGAGACTGAATGAGCAGTTCTTC

J: TRBJ2-7
length: 16
D: TRBD2
V: TRBV28
size: .
CDR3: CASSFFLTSGSYEQYF
DNA: TGTGCCAGCAGTTTCTTTTTGACTAGCGGTTCCTACGAGCAGTACTTC

J: TRBJ1-1
length: 12
D: .
V: TRBV7-3
size: .
CDR3: CASSQRGTEAFF
DNA: TGTGCCAGCAGCCAAAGGGGCACTGAAGCTTTCTTT

J: TRBJ2-1
length: 20
D: TRBD2
V: TRBV5-1
size: .
CDR3: CASSPPTLAGGIGSYNEQFF
DNA: TGCGCCAGCAGCCCTCCCACCCTAGCGGGAGGGATCGGCTCCTACAATGAGCAGTTCTTC

J: TRBJ1-5
length: 14
D: .
V: TRBV2
size: .
CDR3: CASRSGQATQPQHF
DNA: TGTGCCAGCAGATCTGGGCAGGCCACTCAGCCCCAGCATTTT

J: TRBJ1-6
length: 13
D: .
V: TRBV28
size: .
CDR3: CASSFRGYSPLHF
DNA: TGTGCCAGCAGTTTTCGGGGTTACTCACCCCTCCACTTT

J: TRBJ2-1
length: 14
D: .
V: TRBV7-8
size: .
CDR3: CASSFGQSHNEQFF
DNA: TGTGCCAGCAGCTTCGGACAGTCTCACAATGAGCAGTTCTTC

J: TRBJ1-2
length: 15
D: TRBD1
V: TRBV2
size: .
CDR3: CASSVATGGHYGYTF
DNA: TGTGCCAGCAGTGTTGCGACAGGGGGTCACTATGGCTACACCTTC

J: TRBJ1-2
length: 15
D: TRBD1
V: TRBV6-1
size: .
CDR3: CASTRGQGSFYGYTF
DNA: TGTGCCAGTACCAGGGGACAGGGGTCTTTCTACGGCTACACCTTC

J: TRBJ1-5
length: 15
D: .
V: TRBV4-1
size: .
CDR3: CASSQAGGGDQPQHF
DNA: TGCGCCAGCAGCCAAGCTGGAGGGGGGGATCAGCCCCAGCATTTT

J: TRBJ2-7
length: 16
D: TRBD2
V: TRBV5-1
size: few
CDR3: CASSLESGRGYYEQYF
DNA: TGCGCCAGCAGCTTGGAGAGCGGGAGGGGATACTACGAGCAGTACTTC

J: TRBJ2-5
length: 15
D: TRBD1
V: TRBV5-1
size: .
CDR3: CASSYWDRAQETQYF
DNA: TGCGCCAGCAGCTATTGGGACAGGGCCCAAGAGACCCAGTACTTC

J: TRBJ2-2
length: 16
D: .
V: TRBV11-2
size: .
CDR3: CASRTGVGPLTGELFF
DNA: TGTGCCAGCCGAACAGGAGTTGGCCCTCTTACCGGGGAGCTGTTTTTT

J: TRBJ1-5
length: 14
D: TRBD1
V: TRBV7-8
size: .
CDR3: CASSLGTGNQPQHF
DNA: TGTGCCAGCAGCTTGGGGACAGGGAATCAGCCCCAGCATTTT

J: TRBJ2-7
length: 16
D: .
V: TRBV5-1
size: .
CDR3: CASSLRQRQVPYEQYF
DNA: TGCGCCAGCAGCTTAAGACAAAGACAGGTACCCTACGAGCAGTACTTC

J: TRBJ2-5
length: 11
D: TRBD2
V: TRBV6-7
size: .
CDR3: CASRGGKTQYF
DNA: TGTGCCAGCAGGGGGGGGAAGACCCAGTACTTC

J: TRBJ2-7
length: 16
D: .
V: TRBV6-5
size: few
CDR3: CASRYAGGAGPYEQYF
DNA: TGTGCCAGCAGGTACGCCGGTGGGGCGGGACCTTACGAGCAGTACTTC

J: TRBJ2-1
length: 16
D: TRBD2
V: TRBV6-5
size: .
CDR3: CASSYIRTSGGDEQFF
DNA: TGTGCCAGCAGTTATATACGGACTAGCGGGGGCGATGAGCAGTTCTTC

J: TRBJ2-3
length: 14
D: .
V: TRBV9
size: once
CDR3: CASSVLGLSNTQYF
DNA: TGTGCCAGCAGCGTATTGGGACTTTCAAATACGCAGTATTTT

J: TRBJ2-1
length: 11
D: .
V: TRBV20-1
size: few
CDR3: CSARVPRWQFF
DNA: TGCAGTGCTAGAGTTCCTAGGTGGCAGTTCTTC

J: TRBJ2-5
length: 13
D: .
V: TRBV5-1
size: .
CDR3: CASSFSGEETQYF
DNA: TGCGCCAGCAGCTTCTCGGGAGAAGAGACCCAGTACTTC